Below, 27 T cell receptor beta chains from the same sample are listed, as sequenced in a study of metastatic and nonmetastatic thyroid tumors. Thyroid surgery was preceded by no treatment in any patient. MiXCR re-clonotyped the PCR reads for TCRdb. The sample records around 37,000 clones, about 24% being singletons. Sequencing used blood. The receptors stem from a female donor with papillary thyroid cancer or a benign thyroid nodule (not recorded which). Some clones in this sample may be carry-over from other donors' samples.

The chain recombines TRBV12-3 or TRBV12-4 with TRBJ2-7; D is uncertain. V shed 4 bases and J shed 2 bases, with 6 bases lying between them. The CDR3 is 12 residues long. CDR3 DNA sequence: TGTGCCAGCAGTTCCCAGCCCTACGAGCAGTACTTC. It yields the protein CASSSQPYEQYF.

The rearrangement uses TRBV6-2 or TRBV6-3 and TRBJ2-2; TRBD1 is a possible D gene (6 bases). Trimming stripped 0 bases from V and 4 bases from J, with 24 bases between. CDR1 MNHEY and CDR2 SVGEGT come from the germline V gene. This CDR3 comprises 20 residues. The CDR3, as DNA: TGTGCCAGCAGTTACTCGGGCCATCGTCGAGGACAGATTCTCACCGGGGAGCTGTTTTTT. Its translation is CASSYSGHRRGQILTGELFF.

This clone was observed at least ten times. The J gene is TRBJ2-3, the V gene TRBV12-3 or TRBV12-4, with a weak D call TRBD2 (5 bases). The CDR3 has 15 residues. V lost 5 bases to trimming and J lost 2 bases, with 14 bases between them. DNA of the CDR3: TGTGCCAGCAGTCCAGGAGGCATACCCACAGATACGCAGTATTTT. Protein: CASSPGGIPTDTQYF.

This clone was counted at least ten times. For the CDR3, the DNA is TGTGCCAGCAGCTTGCGTCGTGGGTTGGGGGGAGAGACCCAGTACTTC. As protein: CASSLRRGLGGETQYF. This chain connects TRBV5-5 to TRBJ2-5, with D maybe TRBD2 (6 bases). The germline V and J ends were trimmed by 1 base and 4 bases, with 17 bases remaining between them. From germline, CDR1 is SGHKS and CDR2 YYEKEE (reference sequence). The CDR3 spans 16 residues.

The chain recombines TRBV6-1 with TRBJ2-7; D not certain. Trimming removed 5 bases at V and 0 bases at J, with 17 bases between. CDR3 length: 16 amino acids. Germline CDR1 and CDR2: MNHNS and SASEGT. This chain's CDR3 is CASSLHGLEASYEQYF. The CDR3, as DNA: TGTGCCAGCAGTTTACATGGCCTCGAGGCCTCCTACGAGCAGTACTTC.

The CDR3 sequence is CASSSAVGTEAFF. Written as DNA, the CDR3 is TGTGCCAGCAGCAGCGCTGTTGGGACTGAAGCTTTCTTT. The chain combines TRBV6-1 with TRBJ1-1; unclear D gene. The CDR3 totals 13 residues. Trimming stripped 6 bases from V and 5 bases from J, with 13 bases between. Germline loops: CDR1 MNHNS, CDR2 SASEGT.

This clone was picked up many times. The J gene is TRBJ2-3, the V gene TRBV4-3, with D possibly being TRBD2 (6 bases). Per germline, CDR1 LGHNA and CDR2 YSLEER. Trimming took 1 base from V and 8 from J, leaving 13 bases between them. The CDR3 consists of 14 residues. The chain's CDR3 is CASSQGWGVGTQYF. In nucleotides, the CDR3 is TGCGCCAGCAGCCAAGGGTGGGGGGTCGGTACGCAGTATTTT.

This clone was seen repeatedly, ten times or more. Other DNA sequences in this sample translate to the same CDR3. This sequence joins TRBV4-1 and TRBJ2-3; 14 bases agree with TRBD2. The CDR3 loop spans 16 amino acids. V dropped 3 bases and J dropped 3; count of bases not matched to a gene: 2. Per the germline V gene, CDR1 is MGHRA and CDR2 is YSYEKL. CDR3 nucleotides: TGCGCCAGCAGCCAGGGACTAGCGGGGGCTACAGATACGCAGTATTTT. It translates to CASSQGLAGATDTQYF.

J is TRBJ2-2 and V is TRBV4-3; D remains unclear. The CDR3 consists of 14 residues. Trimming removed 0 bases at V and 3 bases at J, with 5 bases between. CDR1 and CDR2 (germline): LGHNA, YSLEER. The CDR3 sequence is CASSQDRHTGELFF. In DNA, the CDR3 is TGCGCCAGCAGCCAAGACAGACACACCGGGGAGCTGTTTTTT.

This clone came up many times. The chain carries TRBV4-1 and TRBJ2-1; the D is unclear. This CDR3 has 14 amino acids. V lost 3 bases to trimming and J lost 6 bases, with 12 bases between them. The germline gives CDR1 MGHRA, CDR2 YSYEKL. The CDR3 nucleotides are TGCGCCAGCAGCCATCTAGGTCGATCCAATGAGCAGTTCTTC. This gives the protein CASSHLGRSNEQFF.

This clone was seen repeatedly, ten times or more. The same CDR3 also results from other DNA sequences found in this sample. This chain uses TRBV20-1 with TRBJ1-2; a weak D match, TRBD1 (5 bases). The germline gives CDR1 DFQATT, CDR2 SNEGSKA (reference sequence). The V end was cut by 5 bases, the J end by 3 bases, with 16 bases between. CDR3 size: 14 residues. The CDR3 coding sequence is TGCAGTGCTCCAATATGGGGGTTCGACTATGGCTACACCTTC. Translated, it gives CSAPIWGFDYGYTF.

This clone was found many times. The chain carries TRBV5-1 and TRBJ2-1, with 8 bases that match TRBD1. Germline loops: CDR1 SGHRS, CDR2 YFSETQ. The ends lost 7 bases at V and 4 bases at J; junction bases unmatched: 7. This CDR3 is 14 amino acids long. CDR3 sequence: CASSPGTGYNEQFF. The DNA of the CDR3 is TGCGCCAGCTCCCCCGGGACAGGATACAATGAGCAGTTCTTC. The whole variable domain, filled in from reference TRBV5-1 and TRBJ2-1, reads KAGVTQTPRYLIKTRGQQVTLSCSPISGHRSVSWYQQTPGQGLQFLFEYFSETQRNKGNFPGRFSGRQFSNSRSEMNVSTLELGDSALYLCASSPGTGYNEQFFGPGTRLTVL.

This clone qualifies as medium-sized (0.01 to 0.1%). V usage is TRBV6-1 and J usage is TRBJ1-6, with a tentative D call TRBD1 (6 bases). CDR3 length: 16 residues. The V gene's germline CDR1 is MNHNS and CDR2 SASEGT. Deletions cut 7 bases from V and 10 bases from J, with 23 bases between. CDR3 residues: CASTVTIPGHGSPLHF. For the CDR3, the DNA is TGTGCCAGCACGGTTACAATCCCGGGACATGGGTCACCCCTCCACTTT.

The CDR3 reads CAWRGRTAYEQYF. The CDR3 DNA is TGTGCCTGGAGGGGCAGGACCGCGTACGAGCAGTACTTC. The chain combines TRBV30 with TRBJ2-7; no definite D call. The CDR3 is 13 residues long. Trimming shortened V by 3 bases and J by 4 bases, and 13 bases separated the two germline ends. The germline V gene has CDR1 GTSNPN and CDR2 SVGIG (reference sequence).

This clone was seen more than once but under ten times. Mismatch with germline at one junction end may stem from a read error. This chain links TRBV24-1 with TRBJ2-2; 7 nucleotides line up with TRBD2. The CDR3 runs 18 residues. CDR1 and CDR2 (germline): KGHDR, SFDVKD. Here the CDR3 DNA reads TGTGCCACCAGTTATTTAACAGCGGGACCGGGTGACACCGGTGAGCTGTTTTTT. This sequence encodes CATSYLTAGPGDTGELFF.

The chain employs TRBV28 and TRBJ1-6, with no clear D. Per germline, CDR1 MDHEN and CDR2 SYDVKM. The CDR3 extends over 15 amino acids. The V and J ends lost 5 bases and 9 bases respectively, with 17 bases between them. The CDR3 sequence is CASSPILGEGSPLHF. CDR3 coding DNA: TGTGCCAGCAGTCCAATTCTGGGAGAGGGTTCACCCCTCCACTTT. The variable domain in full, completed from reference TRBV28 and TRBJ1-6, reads DVKVTQSSRYLVKRTGEKVFLECVQDMDHENMFWYRQDPGLGLRLIYFSYDVKMKEKGDIPEGYSVSREKKERFSLILESASTNQTSMYLCASSPILGEGSPLHFGNGTRLTVT.

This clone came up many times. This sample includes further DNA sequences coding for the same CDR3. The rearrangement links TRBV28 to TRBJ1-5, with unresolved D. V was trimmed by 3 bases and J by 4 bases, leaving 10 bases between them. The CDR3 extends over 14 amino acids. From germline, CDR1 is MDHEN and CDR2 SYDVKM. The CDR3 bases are TGTGCCAGCAGTTTTCTGGGCGGAAATCAGCCCCAGCATTTT. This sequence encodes CASSFLGGNQPQHF.

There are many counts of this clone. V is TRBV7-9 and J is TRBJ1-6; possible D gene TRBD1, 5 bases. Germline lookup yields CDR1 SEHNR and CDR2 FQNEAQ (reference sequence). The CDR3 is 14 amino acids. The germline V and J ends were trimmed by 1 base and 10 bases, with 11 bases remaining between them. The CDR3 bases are TGTGCCAGCAGCTTAGGGCAGGGTCAATCACCCCTCCACTTT. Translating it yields CASSLGQGQSPLHF.

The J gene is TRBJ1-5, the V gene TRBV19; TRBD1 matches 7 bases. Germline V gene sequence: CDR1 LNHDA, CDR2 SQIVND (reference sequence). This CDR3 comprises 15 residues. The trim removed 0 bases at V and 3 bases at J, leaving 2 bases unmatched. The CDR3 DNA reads TGTGCCAGTAGTATAGATGGGACAGTCAATCAGCCCCAGCATTTT. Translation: CASSIDGTVNQPQHF.

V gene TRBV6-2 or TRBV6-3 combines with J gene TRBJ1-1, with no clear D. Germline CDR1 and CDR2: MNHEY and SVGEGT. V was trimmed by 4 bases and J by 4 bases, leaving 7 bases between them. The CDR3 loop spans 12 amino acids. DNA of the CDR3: TGTGCCAGCAGTTCGGTAGGCACTGAAGCTTTCTTT. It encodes CASSSVGTEAFF.

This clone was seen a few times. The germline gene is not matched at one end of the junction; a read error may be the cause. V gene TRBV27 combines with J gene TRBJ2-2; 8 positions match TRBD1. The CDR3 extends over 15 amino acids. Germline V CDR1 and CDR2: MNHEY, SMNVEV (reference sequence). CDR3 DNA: TGTGCCATCAGTTCCAGGGGGCGCACGACCGGGGAGCTTTTTTTT. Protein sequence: CAISSRGRTTGELFF.

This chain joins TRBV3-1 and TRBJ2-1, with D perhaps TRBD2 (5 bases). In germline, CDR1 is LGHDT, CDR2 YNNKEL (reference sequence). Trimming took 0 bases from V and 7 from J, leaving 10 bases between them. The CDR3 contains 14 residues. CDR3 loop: CASSQDGLRNEQFF. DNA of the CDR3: TGTGCCAGCAGCCAAGATGGACTGAGGAATGAGCAGTTCTTC.

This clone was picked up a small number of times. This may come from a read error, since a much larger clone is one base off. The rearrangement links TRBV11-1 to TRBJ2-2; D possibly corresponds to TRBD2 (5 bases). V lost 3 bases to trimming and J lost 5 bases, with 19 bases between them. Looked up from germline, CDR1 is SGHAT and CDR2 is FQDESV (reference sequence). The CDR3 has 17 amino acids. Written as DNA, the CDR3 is TGTGCCAGCAGCTTTAGCCTAGCAGGAGTAAGGACCGGGGAGCTGTTTTTT. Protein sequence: CASSFSLAGVRTGELFF.

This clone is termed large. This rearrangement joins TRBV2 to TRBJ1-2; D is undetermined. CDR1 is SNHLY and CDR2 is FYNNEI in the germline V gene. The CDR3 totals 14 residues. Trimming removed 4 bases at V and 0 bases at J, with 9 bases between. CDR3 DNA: TGTGCCAGCAGTGCGACCCTGGCTAACTATGGCTACACCTTC. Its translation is CASSATLANYGYTF.

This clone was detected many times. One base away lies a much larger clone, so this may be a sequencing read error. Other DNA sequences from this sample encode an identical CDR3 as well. CDR3 loop: CATSFYCRDGQQNTDTQYF. The CDR3 nucleotides are TGCGCCACCTCATTCTACTGCCGGGACGGACAACAGAACACAGATACGCAGTATTTT. J is TRBJ2-3 and V is TRBV10-1; D may correspond to TRBD1 or TRBD2 (5 bases each). From germline, CDR1 is WNHNN and CDR2 SYGVQD (reference sequence). The CDR3 covers 19 residues. Trimming took 10 bases from V and 2 from J, leaving 31 bases between them.

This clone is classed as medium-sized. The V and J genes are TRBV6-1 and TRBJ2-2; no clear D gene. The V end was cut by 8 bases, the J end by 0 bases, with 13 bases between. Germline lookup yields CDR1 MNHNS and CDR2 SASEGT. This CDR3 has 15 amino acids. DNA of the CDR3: TGTGCCAGCCAGTGGGGTCTTGCGAACACCGGGGAGCTGTTTTTT. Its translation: CASQWGLANTGELFF.

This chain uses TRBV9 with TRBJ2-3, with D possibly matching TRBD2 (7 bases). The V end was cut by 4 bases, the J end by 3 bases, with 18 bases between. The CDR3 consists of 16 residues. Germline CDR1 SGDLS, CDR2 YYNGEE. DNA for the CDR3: TGTGCCAGCAGCAGAAGGGGGGGAGGGCCGACAGATACGCAGTATTTT. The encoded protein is CASSRRGGGPTDTQYF.